The source of this T cell receptor (beta chain) is a study of shared clonotypes between healthy human individuals. TCRdb keeps only in-frame clones here, not all; method: immunoSEQ multiplex PCR. Of around 2.1 million clones in the sample, about 92% are singletons; the top ten hold roughly 1.8%. Naivety among CD8 cells was defined by CD45RO negativity and positive CCR7 selection, thereby excluding terminally differentiated effector memory CD45RA+ cells. The sequence was collected from a young man in good health. Some clones in this sample may be carry-over from other donors' samples. Sequencing was done on a sample of naive CD8+ T cells from PBMCs.

CDR3: CASSSDRSNQPQHF. CDR3 in DNA: TGTGCCAGCAGCTCCGACAGGAGCAATCAGCCCCAGCATTTT. The chain has TRBV7-8 and TRBJ1-5; TRBD1 is a possible D gene (6 bases). V shed 4 bases and J shed 1 base, with 8 bases lying between them. Germline assignment: CDR1 SGHVS and CDR2 FQNEAQ. This CDR3 has 14 residues. The complete variable domain, with remaining parts taken from reference TRBV7-8 and TRBJ1-5, reads GAGVSQSPRYKVAKRGQDVALRCDPISGHVSLFWYQQALGQGPEFLTYFQNEAQLDKSGLPSDRFFAERPEGSVSTLKIQRTQQEDSAVYLCASSSDRSNQPQHFGDGTRLSIL.